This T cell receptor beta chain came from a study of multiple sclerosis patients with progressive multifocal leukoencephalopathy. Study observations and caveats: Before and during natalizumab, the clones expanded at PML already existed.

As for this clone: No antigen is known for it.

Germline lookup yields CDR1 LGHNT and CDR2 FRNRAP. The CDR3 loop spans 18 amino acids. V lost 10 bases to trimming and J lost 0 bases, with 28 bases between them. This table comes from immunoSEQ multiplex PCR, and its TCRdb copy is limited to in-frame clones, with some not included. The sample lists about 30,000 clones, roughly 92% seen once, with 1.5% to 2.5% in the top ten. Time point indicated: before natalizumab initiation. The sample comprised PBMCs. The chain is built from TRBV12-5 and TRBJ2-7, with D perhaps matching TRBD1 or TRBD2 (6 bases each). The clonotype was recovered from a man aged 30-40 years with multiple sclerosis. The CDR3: CATHSGPLGGMISYEQYV. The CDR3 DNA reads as TGTGCTACCCATTCGGGGCCTTTAGGGGGGATGATCTCCTACGAGCAGTACGTC.